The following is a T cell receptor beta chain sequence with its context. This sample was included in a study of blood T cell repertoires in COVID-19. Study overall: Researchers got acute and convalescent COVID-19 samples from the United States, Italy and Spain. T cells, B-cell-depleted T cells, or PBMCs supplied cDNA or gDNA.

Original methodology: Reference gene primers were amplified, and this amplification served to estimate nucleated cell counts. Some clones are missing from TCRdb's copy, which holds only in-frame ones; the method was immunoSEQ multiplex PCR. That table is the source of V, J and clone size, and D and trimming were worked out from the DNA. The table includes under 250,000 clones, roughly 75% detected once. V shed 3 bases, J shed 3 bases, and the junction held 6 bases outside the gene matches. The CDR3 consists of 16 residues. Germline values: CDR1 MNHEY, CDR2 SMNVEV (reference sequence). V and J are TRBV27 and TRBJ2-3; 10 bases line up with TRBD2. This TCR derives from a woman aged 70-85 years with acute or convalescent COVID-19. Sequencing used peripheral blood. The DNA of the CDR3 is TGTGCCAGCAGTTTGACCCTAGCGGGGGTTACAGATACGCAGTATTTT. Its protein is CASSLTLAGVTDTQYF.